This is a list of T cell receptor beta chains from one sample in a study of Graves' ophthalmopathy and Graves' hyperthyroidism. TCRdb reprocessed the multiplex PCR reads with MiXCR, giving one entry per CDR3 protein. The data contain 650,000 to 900,000 distinct CDR3 sequences, 35% to 50% of them singletons. The sample taken for sequencing was peripheral blood. These receptors all stem from an adult man with Graves' ophthalmopathy. CDR3s include the opening cysteine and the closing phenylalanine or tryptophan. Rows may omit the clone size; those that give it use once, few, many or a size class.

NA	TRBV10-3	TRBJ1-6	CAISESLGTGDNSPLHF
many	TRBV19	TRBJ2-7	CASSTDRYYEQYF
NA	TRBV5-1	TRBJ2-1	CASSVGPGVYNEQFF
NA	TRBV19	TRBJ1-6	CASSIWRSSYNSPLHF
NA	TRBV9	TRBJ2-5	CASSVVVGTPKYQETQYF
many	TRBV7-2	TRBJ1-2	CASSPWTGGTGYTF
many	TRBV2	TRBJ1-6	CASSEGDRGPLVALHF
NA	TRBV19	TRBJ1-5	CASSTGVVLDQPQHF
once	TRBV20-1	TRBJ2-7	CSAAGGSGYEQYF
few	TRBV5-1	TRBJ2-7	CASSLAVAGDDEQYF
NA	TRBV7-8	TRBJ1-6	CASSQDHGREGGSPLHF
NA	TRBV5-1	TRBJ1-4	CASSLEGYNEKLFF
few	TRBV10-3	TRBJ1-5	CASSLLATSGFKANQPQHF
once	TRBV2	TRBJ2-6	CASSEAGTGTVLTF
NA	TRBV20-1	TRBJ1-5	CSAPRGRQHNQPQHF
few	TRBV4-1	TRBJ1-2	CASSQVQGASYGYTF
once	TRBV10-3	TRBJ1-1	CASSYLAGRGFNTEAFF
many	TRBV7-9	TRBJ2-7	CASSLGSGYEQYF